The next 23 T cell receptor beta chains were all read from a single sample in a study of shared clonotypes between healthy human individuals. The repertoire was sequenced with immunoSEQ multiplex PCR; TCRdb's copy has only in-frame clones and lacks some. The sample has 330,000 or so clones, about 73% seen once. Material: memory CD4+ T cells sorted from blood. Noted subset: CD45RA-negative fraction. Every receptor here comes from a man between 25 and 39 years old in good health.

The chain links TRBV11-3 to TRBJ2-2; 8 nucleotides agree with TRBD1. The germline CDR1 and CDR2 sequences are SGHNT and YENEEA. V shed 3 bases, J shed 4 bases, and the junction held 4 bases outside the gene matches. The CDR3 consists of 15 residues. The CDR3 DNA reads as TGTGCCAGCAGCTTTTCACAGGGGGGCACCGGGGAGCTGTTTTTT. Its protein product is CASSFSQGGTGELFF.

Remarks on this clone: The junction shows a germline mismatch at one end, possibly a read error. This chain joins TRBV7-9 and TRBJ2-1; 10 bases map to TRBD2. Germline lookup yields CDR1 SEHNR and CDR2 FQNEAQ (reference sequence). This CDR3 has 14 residues. CDR3 residues: CASSLAGGYNEQFF. The CDR3 bases are TGTGCCAGCAGTTTAGCGGGGGGCTACAATGAGCAGTTCTTC.

The V gene is TRBV30, the J gene TRBJ2-7; no clear D. Germline lookup yields CDR1 GTSNPN and CDR2 SVGIG (reference sequence). Trimming cost V 0 bases and J 2 bases, with 14 bases left between them. CDR3 length equals 15 residues. The CDR3 here is CAWSVALSSAYEQYF. Here the CDR3 DNA reads TGTGCCTGGAGTGTAGCCCTATCCTCCGCCTACGAGCAGTACTTC.

A word on this clone: A read error may account for a junction end that differs from germline. The same CDR3 also results from other DNA sequences found in this sample. V usage is TRBV27 and J usage is TRBJ2-2; a weak D match, TRBD1 (5 bases). The CDR3 consists of 17 residues. From germline, CDR1 is MNHEY and CDR2 SMNVEV (reference sequence). The DNA for the CDR3 is TGTGCCAGCAGTTTAGTAGGGCTGTGGGTGGACACCGGAGAGCTGTTTTTT. As protein: CASSLVGLWVDTGELFF.

The J gene is TRBJ2-5, the V gene TRBV2; maybe TRBD2 (6 bases). The CDR3 covers 14 residues. The ends were cut back, 8 bases at V and 4 bases at J, with 17 bases in the middle. Germline loops: CDR1 SNHLY, CDR2 FYNNEI. This CDR3 reads CASCASVVGETQYF. In DNA, the CDR3 is TGTGCCAGCTGCGCTAGCGTCGTCGGAGAGACCCAGTACTTC. Full variable domain (rest looked up from reference TRBV2 and TRBJ2-5): EPEVTQTPSHQVTQMGQEVILRCVPISNHLYFYWYRQILGQKVEFLVSFYNNEISEKSEIFDDQFSVERPDGSNFTLKIRSTKLEDSAMYFCASCASVVGETQYFGPGTRLLVL.

The chain joins TRBV9 to TRBJ2-1; 13 bases line up with TRBD2. The J segment lost 12 bases and the V segment lost 4 bases, leaving 7 bases of the junction unmatched. Germline assignment: CDR1 SGDLS and CDR2 YYNGEE. This CDR3 has 14 amino acids. Written as DNA, the CDR3 is TGTGCCAGCAGCACTAGCGGGAGGGAGAGGGGGCAGTTCTTC. Translated: CASSTSGRERGQFF.

This chain uses TRBV28 with TRBJ2-5; the match to TRBD1 covers 7 bases. The V gene end was trimmed by 6 bases and the J gene end by 7 bases; junction bases not matched to a gene: 5. The CDR3 extends over 12 amino acids. Germline V gives CDR1 MDHEN, CDR2 SYDVKM. The CDR3 is CASSPTGWTQYF. As DNA, the CDR3 is TGTGCCAGCAGCCCGACAGGGTGGACCCAGTACTTC.

V gene TRBV19 combines with J gene TRBJ1-1; D not certain. This CDR3 has 14 residues. Looked up from germline, CDR1 is LNHDA and CDR2 is SQIVND (reference sequence). The ends were cut back, 7 bases at V and 9 bases at J, with 21 bases in the middle. CDR3 region: CASTQGGPGEKAFF. CDR3 in DNA: TGTGCCAGTACCCAAGGTGGCCCCGGGGAAAAAGCTTTCTTT.

The V and J genes are TRBV5-8 and TRBJ2-5; D is possibly TRBD2 (6 bases). The CDR3 loop spans 14 amino acids. V lost 5 bases and J lost 5, with 16 bases in between. Germline CDR1 and CDR2: SGHTS and YDEGEE. Written as DNA, the CDR3 is TGTGCCAGCAGTTATTATGGAGGGCGGGAGACCCAGTACTTC. Translating it yields CASSYYGGRETQYF.

V gene TRBV10-2 combines with J gene TRBJ1-1; TRBD1 matches at 12 bases. CDR3 length equals 18 residues. Germline CDR1 is WSHSY and CDR2 is SAAADI. V lost 7 bases to trimming and J lost 3 bases; unmatched junction nucleotides: 15. This CDR3 is CASNGPGQGAKTDTEAFF. The CDR3 DNA sequence: TGCGCCAGCAATGGACCGGGACAGGGGGCAAAGACTGACACTGAAGCTTTCTTT.

The chain has TRBV12-2 and TRBJ1-1. TRBV12-2 is labeled a pseudogene. This CDR3 contains 17 residues. CDR3 DNA: TGTGCAAGTCGCTTAGCGTTCTCCAAACTGCTCCCCGATGAAGCTTTCTTT. Translation: CASRLAFSKLLPDEAFF.

The V call is TRBV28, the J call TRBJ2-7; 7 bases match TRBD1. Germline V gene sequence: CDR1 MDHEN, CDR2 SYDVKM. Trimming at V came to 3 bases and at J to 0 bases, leaving 8 bases not matched to a gene. This CDR3 has 16 amino acids. In nucleotides, the CDR3 is TGTGCCAGCAGTTTTCTTGGGACAGTAAGCTCCTACGAGCAGTACTTC. Its translation: CASSFLGTVSSYEQYF.

This clone came up once. Other DNA sequences of this sample code for an identical CDR3. The chain uses TRBV25-1 and TRBJ2-7; the D gene is possibly TRBD1 (5 bases). CDR1 and CDR2 from the germline V gene are MGHDK and SYGVNS. The CDR3 loop spans 14 amino acids. Deletions cut 8 bases from V and 5 bases from J, with 19 bases between. The CDR3, as DNA: TGTGCCAGCTCGGGCACCAGGGCAGTCAACGAGCAGTACTTC. Translating gives CASSGTRAVNEQYF.

The chain has TRBV27 and TRBJ2-3; a weak D match, TRBD1 (5 bases). This CDR3 has 15 residues. Germline assignment: CDR1 MNHEY and CDR2 SMNVEV (reference sequence). Trimming removed 4 bases at V and 1 base at J, with 12 bases between. The CDR3: CASSWGRARTDTQYF. The CDR3 bases are TGTGCCAGCAGTTGGGGCAGGGCCCGCACAGATACGCAGTATTTT.

V and J are TRBV6-1 and TRBJ1-1; D is ambiguous. Trimming pared 1 base from V and 10 bases from J, leaving 10 bases between. Germline assignment: CDR1 MNHNS and CDR2 SASEGT. The CDR3 contains 12 residues. In DNA, the CDR3 is TGTGCCAGCAGTGAAGTGGGGAGGGTAGCTTTCTTT. Its protein is CASSEVGRVAFF.

The chain combines TRBV19 with TRBJ1-1, with D perhaps matching TRBD1 (6 bases). CDR1 is LNHDA and CDR2 is SQIVND in the germline V gene (reference sequence). The CDR3 loop spans 17 amino acids. V dropped 7 bases and J dropped 7 bases, with 28 bases sitting between them. DNA of the CDR3: TGTGCCAGTAAAAGGAGGGGGACTTCCCGGGGAGGGGATGAAGCTTTCTTT. Protein sequence: CASKRRGTSRGGDEAFF. The full variable domain, rest sourced from reference TRBV19 and TRBJ1-1, is DGGITQSPKYLFRKEGQNVTLSCEQNLNHDAMYWYRQDPGQGLRLIYYSQIVNDFQKGDIAEGYSVSREKKESFPLTVTSAQKNPTAFYLCASKRRGTSRGGDEAFFGQGTRLTVV.

This clone was seen a few times. The V call is TRBV6-6, the J call TRBJ2-2; no reliable D call. Germline CDR1 is MNHNY and CDR2 is SVGAGI (reference sequence). The CDR3 is made up of 16 amino acids. V lost 6 bases, J lost 3 bases, and 17 bases lay in between. The CDR3 nucleotides are TGTGCCAGCAGAGGTGCACAGCAAACCCACACCGGGGAGCTGTTTTTT. This encodes CASRGAQQTHTGELFF.

The chain is built from TRBV5-1 and TRBJ2-2, with D hard to call. CDR1 SGHRS and CDR2 YFSETQ come from the germline V gene. Trimming took off 1 base at V and 0 bases at J, with 7 bases between the two ends. CDR3 length: 15 amino acids. The CDR3 region is CASSLNPTNTGELFF. In DNA form, the CDR3 reads TGCGCCAGCAGCTTGAACCCGACGAACACCGGGGAGCTGTTTTTT.

This clone showed up just once. The rearrangement joins TRBV18 to TRBJ2-7; 10 nucleotides align to TRBD2. The germline V gene encodes CDR1 KGHSH and CDR2 LQKENI. The V segment lost 0 bases and the J segment 2 bases; nucleotides outside the gene matches: 7. The CDR3 loop spans 17 amino acids. CDR3 bases: TGTGCCAGCTCACCACCGATGCGACTAGCGGGTCCCTACGAGCAGTACTTC. This sequence encodes CASSPPMRLAGPYEQYF.

This clone was recorded many times. The sample contains more than one DNA sequence encoding this CDR3. The chain carries TRBV9 and TRBJ2-3, with D possibly called TRBD1 or TRBD2 (6 bases each). This CDR3 spans 14 amino acids. Trimming left V 5 bases short and J 1 base short, with 11 bases between. Germline lookup yields CDR1 SGDLS and CDR2 YYNGEE. The CDR3 spells CASRRGQGTDTQYF. The CDR3 coding sequence is TGTGCCAGCAGACGGGGGCAAGGCACAGATACGCAGTATTTT.

The chain joins TRBV10-2 to TRBJ1-1; D is unclear. Germline V gene sequence: CDR1 WSHSY, CDR2 SAAADI. The CDR3 runs to 12 residues. Trimming took 4 bases from V and 4 from J, leaving 7 bases between them. CDR3 in amino acids: CASSVGITEAFF. The CDR3 nucleotides read TGCGCCAGCAGTGTAGGGATCACTGAAGCTTTCTTT.

The chain recombines TRBV7-3 with TRBJ2-2, with 8 bases identical to TRBD1. V dropped 5 bases and J dropped 2; count of bases not matched to a gene: 10. Germline CDR1 is SGHTA and CDR2 is FQGTGA. This CDR3 is built from 17 residues. CDR3 sequence: CASSPSATGVNTGELFF. The CDR3 DNA reads TGTGCCAGCAGCCCAAGCGCGACAGGGGTAAACACCGGGGAGCTGTTTTTT.

This chain uses TRBV18 with TRBJ2-1; possible D gene TRBD2, 6 bases. Trimming pared 3 bases from V and 9 bases from J, leaving 12 bases between. The CDR3 runs to 13 residues. CDR1 and CDR2 from the germline V gene are KGHSH and LQKENI. The CDR3 bases are TGTGCCAGCTCACCGTCAGCGGGTACTGAGCAGTTCTTC. It translates to CASSPSAGTEQFF.